The present T cell receptor beta chain was sequenced within a study of Ad26.COV2.S vaccination and SARS-CoV-2 variants. Profiled with immunoSEQ multiplex PCR; TCRdb holds only in-frame clones, not every one. The sample gives 500,000 or so clones, around 90% of which show up once; 13% is in the top ten. Treatment in this sample: approximately 18 received Ad26.COV2.S at low or high dose, single or two shots; about 5 received placebo; per-sample allocation not given. Sample collection was performed on day 63 after the first vaccine or placebo injection. Trimming cost V 5 bases and J 7 bases; bases outside gene matches: 13. Germline V CDR1 and CDR2: MNHNY, SVGAGI (reference sequence). This CDR3 comprises 16 residues.

The sequencing here drew on peripheral blood, taken in a trial of Ad26.COV2.S vaccine versus placebo. The chain uses TRBV6-6 and TRBJ1-3, with TRBD1 identical over 8 bases. This receptor was identified in a person aged 18-65 years who received the Ad26.COV2.S COVID-19 vaccine or a placebo. CDR3 loop: CASSRGQALGGNTIYF. In nucleotides, the CDR3 is TGTGCCAGCAGTCGGGGACAGGCCCTTGGAGGGAACACCATATATTTT.